Described below is a single T cell receptor beta chain sequence and its context. In the original workflow: Nucleated cell counts were estimated from reference gene primer amplification. Here immunoSEQ multiplex PCR was the method, and the copy in TCRdb shows in-frame clones only, minus some. V, J and clone size are those of that table, while D and trimming were read from the DNA. Among around 140,000 clones, approximately 90% were seen once, and the ten largest hold 15% to 20%. This entry is derived from a study of blood T cell repertoires in COVID-19. The wider study: Specimens from acute and convalescent COVID-19 originated in the United States, Italy and Spain. The analysed material was cDNA or gDNA that came from T cells, B-cell-depleted T cells, or PBMCs.

The source material was peripheral blood. This receptor was identified in a man aged 50-60 years with active or convalescent COVID-19.

Here the CDR3 reads CASSLADRAFATNEKLFF. CDR3 bases: TGTGCCAGCAGCTTGGCCGACAGGGCCTTTGCAACTAATGAAAAACTGTTTTTT. V gene TRBV5-6 combines with J gene TRBJ1-4; 7 bases are a match to TRBD1. The CDR3 totals 18 residues. V shed 0 bases, J shed 0 bases, and the junction held 8 bases outside the gene matches. From germline, CDR1 is SGHDT and CDR2 YYEEEE.